This TCR beta chain was captured by sequencing in a study of beta chain features in type 1 diabetes. Expressed TCRB transcripts were sequenced, since all the RNA that had been isolated was reverse transcribed. TCRdb's copy holds only in-frame clones and misses some; the assay was immunoSEQ multiplex PCR. This sample carries fewer than 250,000 clones, about 70% of them seen once, and the ten largest clones take almost 0.055%. Sorted populations were all over 98% pure. The TCR sequence derives from a man aged 30 to 39 in good health. The sequenced sample consisted of naive CD4+ T cells from blood.

The CDR3 protein is CAFTTYNEQFF. CDR3 DNA sequence: TGTGCCTTCACAACCTACAATGAGCAGTTCTTC. J is TRBJ2-1 and V is TRBV30, with D hard to call. The V gene lost 7 bases and the J gene lost 2 bases, with 6 bases spanning the gap. Looked up from germline, CDR1 is GTSNPN and CDR2 is SVGIG (reference sequence). The length of the CDR3 is 11 residues.